Below are 9 T cell receptor beta chains sequenced from a single sample in a study of T-cell memory formation after mild COVID-19. TCRdb re-called the 5' RACE reads with MiXCR, one entry per CDR3 protein. This sample carries approximately 210,000 distinct CDR3 sequences, roughly 10% of them seen once, and the ten largest clones take around 2.9%. What was sequenced was PBMCs or a T cell subset sorted from them (not recorded which). All receptors come from a man between 18 and 29 years old who had mild COVID-19 (a few samples of this study predate the infection). Cell type and time point are not known.

The chain recombines TRBV12-3 or TRBV12-4 with TRBJ1-4, with D hard to call. The length of the CDR3 is 14 residues. V was shortened by 6 bases and J by 7 bases, with 15 bases between the two germline ends. Written as DNA, the CDR3 is TGTGCCAGCAGCCCCGTGGCCTCCACTGAAAAACTGTTTTTT. Translating gives CASSPVASTEKLFF.

This clonotype has only a few counts. The chain recombines TRBV20-1 with TRBJ1-2; tentative D call: TRBD1 (6 bases). V was shortened by 3 bases and J by 8 bases, with 10 bases between the two germline ends. Germline V lookup: CDR1 DFQATT, CDR2 SNEGSKA (reference sequence). This CDR3 is 11 amino acids long. CDR3 sequence (DNA): TGCAGTGCTAGGGGCAGGGGCGGCTACACCTTC. It yields the protein CSARGRGGYTF.

The chain joins TRBV2 to TRBJ2-3; D may be TRBD1 (6 bases). Germline V gene sequence: CDR1 SNHLY, CDR2 FYNNEI. This CDR3 contains 15 residues. Trimming removed 6 bases at V and 3 bases at J, with 16 bases between. The CDR3 nucleotides are TGTGCCAGCAGCGACGACAGGCGGGTAACAGATACGCAGTATTTT. This codes for CASSDDRRVTDTQYF.

The chain has TRBV21-1 and TRBJ2-3; the table gives TRBD1 as D, unverified against the DNA. TRBV21-1 is assigned pseudogene status. This CDR3 contains 17 residues. The CDR3 nucleotides are TGTGCCAGCAGCACACGAAGACAGGTCCGGGGCACAGATACGCAGTATTTT. Amino acids: CASSTRRQVRGTDTQYF.

This clonotype was counted at least ten times. V usage is TRBV7-6 and J usage is TRBJ2-1; maybe TRBD2 (7 bases). CDR3 length: 16 amino acids. V was clipped by 5 bases and J by 5 bases, with 19 bases between them. Germline CDR1 reads SGHVS; CDR2 reads FNYEAQ. This chain's CDR3 is CASSPVVLGGHNEQFF. CDR3 sequence (DNA): TGTGCCAGCAGCCCCGTTGTTTTGGGGGGGCACAATGAGCAGTTCTTC.

This clonotype has only a few counts. The chain carries TRBV2 and TRBJ2-7; D remains ambiguous. Germline V gene lookup returns CDR1 SNHLY and CDR2 FYNNEI. The CDR3 is 14 amino acids. Trimming removed 3 bases from V and 6 bases from J, with 15 bases in between. CDR3 sequence reads: CASSDVVHTPEQYV. In nucleotides, the CDR3 is TGTGCCAGCAGTGATGTTGTCCATACACCCGAGCAGTACGTC.

This clonotype was detected a few times. CDR3 residues: CASSLRPGDSEAFF. CDR3 nucleotides: TGCGCCAGCAGCTTGAGGCCCGGGGATAGTGAAGCTTTCTTT. This chain joins TRBV5-1 and TRBJ1-1; D unresolved. V was shortened by 1 base and J by 7 bases, with 14 bases between the two germline ends. CDR3 length equals 14 residues. The germline V gene has CDR1 SGHRS and CDR2 YFSETQ.

This clonotype was recorded at least ten times. The gene calls are TRBV5-1 and TRBJ1-1; D unresolved. V was shortened by 5 bases and J by 0 bases, with 8 bases between the two germline ends. The CDR3 covers 13 residues. Germline CDR1 is SGHRS and CDR2 is YFSETQ. CDR3 DNA: TGCGCCAGCAGGACATACATGAACACTGAAGCTTTCTTT. This sequence encodes CASRTYMNTEAFF.

The table lists this clonotype with a few counts. The gene calls are TRBV25-1 and TRBJ1-6; no clear D gene. The V and J ends lost 3 bases and 7 bases respectively, with 13 bases between them. CDR1 is MGHDK, CDR2 SYGVNS, per germline. The CDR3 loop spans 15 amino acids. The CDR3, as DNA: TGTGCCAGCAGTGAGGGCGATGGGAGGAATTCACCCCTCCACTTT. Protein product: CASSEGDGRNSPLHF.